The 18 T cell receptor beta chains listed next were all sequenced from one sample in a study of T cell responses to AZD1222 COVID-19 vaccine. Repertoires were generated with immunoSEQ multiplex PCR, while TCRdb's copy carries only in-frame clones and drops some. The sample has under 70,000 clones, more than 75% seen once; the top ten hold roughly 4.9%. The sequencing used peripheral blood, collected 28 days after the second AZD1222 dose. These receptors were collected from an adult who received the AZD1222 COVID-19 vaccine.

The chain employs TRBV5-4 and TRBJ1-1, with TRBD1 as a possible D gene (5 bases). The CDR3 has 14 amino acids. CDR1 SGHNT and CDR2 YYREEE come from the germline V gene (reference sequence). V dropped 4 bases and J dropped 7 bases, with 17 bases sitting between them. The DNA for the CDR3 is TGTGCCAGCAGCCTAGGACAAAGGACTCATGAAGCTTTCTTT. Encoded protein: CASSLGQRTHEAFF.

V and J are TRBV5-4 and TRBJ1-1, with 7 bases fitting TRBD1. The junction had 10 bases not matched to a gene; V was cut back by 6 bases and J by 5 bases. There are 14 residues in the CDR3. Germline V gene sequence: CDR1 SGHNT, CDR2 YYREEE (reference sequence). CDR3 nucleotides: TGTGCCAGCACCCCCAAGGGGGCAAGAACTGAAGCTTTCTTT. Translated: CASTPKGARTEAFF. The full variable domain, in which reference TRBV5-4 and TRBJ1-1 provide the parts outside the CDR3, is ETGVTQSPTHLIKTRGQQVTLRCSSQSGHNTVSWYQQALGQGPQFIFQYYREEENGRGNFPPRFSGLQFPNYSSELNVNALELDDSALYLCASTPKGARTEAFFGQGTRLTVV.

This clone was observed a few times. J is TRBJ1-2 and V is TRBV10-3; tentative D call: TRBD1 (6 bases). V was pared by 3 bases and J by 2 bases, with 13 bases between. This CDR3 comprises 15 residues. Germline CDR1 is ENHRY and CDR2 is SYGVKD. Here the CDR3 DNA reads TGTGCCATCAGTGACTCACGGACAGAAAACTATGGCTACACCTTC. Translation: CAISDSRTENYGYTF.

The J gene is TRBJ2-2, the V gene TRBV7-2; D might be TRBD2 (6 bases). Trimming shortened V by 3 bases and J by 14 bases, and 13 bases separated the two germline ends. The germline V gene has CDR1 SGHTA and CDR2 FQGNSA. This CDR3 contains 12 residues. CDR3 DNA sequence: TGTGCCAGCAGCTTGGGGACTGCTGTCCTGTTTTTT. Amino acids: CASSLGTAVLFF.

The chain employs TRBV7-3 and TRBJ2-1; 9 positions match TRBD2. The CDR3 runs 15 residues. V shed 5 bases, J shed 8 bases, and the junction held 10 bases outside the gene matches. Per the germline V gene, CDR1 is SGHTA and CDR2 is FQGTGA. The CDR3 reads CASSTGTSRRDEQFF. The CDR3 DNA sequence: TGTGCCAGCAGCACTGGGACTAGCCGTCGGGATGAGCAGTTCTTC.

As DNA, the CDR3 is TGTGCCAGCAGTTATCTGAATTCACCCCTCCACTTT. Translating it yields CASSYLNSPLHF. The chain combines TRBV7-9 with TRBJ1-6; no definite D call. V lost 6 bases and J 7 bases, leaving 7 bases between the germline ends. The CDR3 is 12 amino acids. Looked up from germline, CDR1 is SEHNR and CDR2 is FQNEAQ (reference sequence).

This clone showed up just a few times. V gene TRBV19 combines with J gene TRBJ1-2; no clear D. The CDR3 extends over 14 amino acids. Trimming removed 1 base from V and 4 bases from J, with 10 bases in between. Looked up from germline, CDR1 is LNHDA and CDR2 is SQIVND (reference sequence). CDR3 nucleotides: TGTGCCAGTAGTATAGCCGTGGGAACCTATGGCTACACCTTC. Its translation is CASSIAVGTYGYTF.

The chain uses TRBV6-6 and TRBJ1-1; TRBD1 matches at 7 bases. Germline trimming cut 7 bases from V and 0 bases from J; bases unmatched to any gene: 11. The germline gives CDR1 MNHNY, CDR2 SVGAGI (reference sequence). CDR3 length: 16 residues. This chain's CDR3 is CASTPRGGSMNTEAFF. The CDR3 nucleotides are TGTGCCAGCACCCCCAGAGGGGGCAGTATGAACACTGAAGCTTTCTTT.

This chain uses TRBV5-1 with TRBJ2-4; unclear D gene. Germline CDR1 and CDR2: SGHRS and YFSETQ. The CDR3 runs 14 residues. V was clipped by 5 bases and J by 3 bases, with 12 bases between them. The CDR3 nucleotides read TGCGCCAGCAGTTCGTTGATGGGCAAAAACATTCAGTACTTC. This translates into CASSSLMGKNIQYF.

The CDR3 region is CASSETRINQPQHF. The CDR3 coding sequence is TGTGCCAGCAGTGAAACGCGTATCAATCAGCCCCAGCATTTT. The chain combines TRBV6-1 with TRBJ1-5; no definite D call. Trimming cost V 2 bases and J 3 bases, with 8 bases left between them. This CDR3 is 14 amino acids long. Germline CDR1 and CDR2: MNHNS and SASEGT.

This clone was picked up a small number of times. The chain recombines TRBV20-1 with TRBJ2-1; 10 bases align to TRBD2. The trim removed 3 bases at V and 5 bases at J, leaving 10 bases unmatched. The CDR3 runs to 16 residues. Per the germline V gene, CDR1 is DFQATT and CDR2 is SNEGSKA (reference sequence). The CDR3 DNA follows: TGCAGTGCTAGTACTTCCGGACTAGCGGCCCACAATGAGCAGTTCTTC. Its protein is CSASTSGLAAHNEQFF.

The rearrangement uses TRBV7-9 and TRBJ1-2, with a possible D match to TRBD1 (5 bases). Germline lookup yields CDR1 SEHNR and CDR2 FQNEAQ (reference sequence). Trimming removed 7 bases at V and 8 bases at J, with 17 bases between. CDR3 length: 13 amino acids. The CDR3 loop is CASTRTGGEGYTF. DNA of the CDR3: TGTGCCAGCACCCGGACCGGGGGGGAAGGCTACACCTTC.

This chain uses TRBV28 with TRBJ1-1; no clear D gene. The V gene's germline CDR1 is MDHEN and CDR2 SYDVKM. Trimming left V 9 bases short and J 4 bases short, with 18 bases between. There are 14 residues in the CDR3. The CDR3 DNA reads TGTGCCAGTTCTACGGGGTCGGTGGGCACTGAAGCTTTCTTT. This sequence encodes CASSTGSVGTEAFF.

This chain connects TRBV10-3 to TRBJ1-5; a possible D gene is TRBD1 (5 bases). Trimming pared 11 bases from V and 1 base from J, leaving 15 bases between. The CDR3 totals 14 residues. Germline V CDR1 and CDR2: ENHRY, SYGVKD. This CDR3 is CAHSAGQSNQPQHF. The CDR3 region has the DNA TGTGCCCACTCAGCGGGGCAGAGCAATCAGCCCCAGCATTTT.

The chain couples TRBV19 to TRBJ2-2; D gene unclear. Germline CDR1 reads LNHDA; CDR2 reads SQIVND (reference sequence). V was clipped by 4 bases and J by 6 bases, with 6 bases between them. CDR3 length: 12 residues. The CDR3 region has the DNA TGTGCCAGTAGTAGGTGGGCCGGGGAGCTGTTTTTT. Translating it yields CASSRWAGELFF. Variable domain in full (rest from reference TRBV19 and TRBJ2-2): DGGITQSPKYLFRKEGQNVTLSCEQNLNHDAMYWYRQDPGQGLRLIYYSQIVNDFQKGDIAEGYSVSREKKESFPLTVTSAQKNPTAFYLCASSRWAGELFFGEGSRLTVL.

The genes are TRBV6-5 and TRBJ1-2; tentatively, D is TRBD1 (5 bases). CDR3 length: 13 amino acids. The germline V gene has CDR1 MNHEY and CDR2 SVGAGI. The V end lost 6 bases, the J end lost 5 bases, and 13 bases lay between the germline ends. The CDR3 reads CASRAQGRYGYTF. The CDR3 DNA sequence: TGTGCCAGCAGAGCGCAGGGACGATATGGCTACACCTTC.

The V gene is TRBV7-9, the J gene TRBJ2-7; TRBD1 aligns across 7 bases. CDR1 and CDR2 from the germline V gene are SEHNR and FQNEAQ (reference sequence). V was clipped by 1 base and J by 4 bases; unmatched bases: 7. The CDR3 sequence is 15 residues long. The CDR3 sequence is CASSLGQGIMYEQYF. CDR3 nucleotides: TGTGCCAGCAGCTTAGGACAGGGTATAATGTACGAGCAGTACTTC.

V gene TRBV13 combines with J gene TRBJ2-2; D call uncertain. Per germline, CDR1 PRHDT and CDR2 FYEKMQ (reference sequence). This CDR3 is built from 15 residues. V was shortened by 0 bases and J by 5 bases, with 10 bases between the two germline ends. The CDR3 bases are TGTGCCAGCAGCTTAGGAGACACGTGGACCGGGGAGCTGTTTTTT. It encodes CASSLGDTWTGELFF.